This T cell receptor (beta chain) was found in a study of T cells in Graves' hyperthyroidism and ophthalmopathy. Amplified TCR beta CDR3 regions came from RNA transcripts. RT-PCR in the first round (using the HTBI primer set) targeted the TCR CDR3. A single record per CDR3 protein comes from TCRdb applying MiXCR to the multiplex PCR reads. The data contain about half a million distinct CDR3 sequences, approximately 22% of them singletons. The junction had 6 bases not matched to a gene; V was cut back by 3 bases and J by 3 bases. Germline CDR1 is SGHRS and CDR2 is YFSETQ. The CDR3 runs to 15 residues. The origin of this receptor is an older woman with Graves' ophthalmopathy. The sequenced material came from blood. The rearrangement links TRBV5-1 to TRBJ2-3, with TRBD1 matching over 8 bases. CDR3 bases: TGCGCCAGCAGCTGGACAGGGTCATGGACAGATACGCAGTATTTT. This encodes CASSWTGSWTDTQYF.